This TCR beta chain comes out of a study of control samples from healthy donors and cancer patients. J lost 0 bases, V lost 4 bases, and 4 bases had no gene match. Germline lookup yields CDR1 KGHDR and CDR2 SFDVKD. The CDR3 contains 15 residues. Sequenced by immunoSEQ multiplex PCR; TCRdb stores in-frame clones only, minus some. The profile shows about 49,000 clones, around 86% of them singletons. This clone has only a few counts. Sequenced material: PBMCs. The chain recombines TRBV24-1 with TRBJ1-2; 7 bases map to TRBD1. The receptor's source is a woman in her forties or fifties with lung cancer. This CDR3 is CATSDSGGANYGYTF. CDR3 nucleotide sequence: TGTGCCACCAGTGACTCAGGGGGAGCTAACTATGGCTACACCTTC.